Listed below are T cell receptor beta chains from one sample, sequenced in a study of blood T cell repertoires in COVID-19. The assay was immunoSEQ multiplex PCR, and TCRdb's table has in-frame clones only and misses some. The sample consists of about half a million clones, over 75% of them appearing once. The sequenced material came from peripheral blood. The receptor source for this set is a human donor in a cohort sampled during active COVID-19. CDR3s include the opening cysteine and the closing phenylalanine or tryptophan. A D gene is named only where the DNA matches it firmly. A clone size is listed for some rows: how often the clone was seen (once, few, many), or a class if it is expanded.

J,size,D,V,length,CDR3,DNA
TRBJ1-6,-,-,TRBV5-6,15,CASSYRTAKNSPLHF,TGTGCCAGCAGCTACAGGACAGCTAAGAATTCACCCCTCCACTTT
TRBJ1-2,-,TRBD1,TRBV7-2,14,CASKKTGSNYGYTF,TGTGCCAGCAAGAAGACAGGGTCGAACTATGGCTACACCTTC
TRBJ1-1,-,TRBD1,TRBV6-6,14,CASRVQGARTEAFF,TGTGCCAGCAGGGTACAGGGGGCAAGGACTGAAGCTTTCTTT
TRBJ2-1,-,-,TRBV4-1,13,CASSHPPRDEQFF,TGCGCCAGCAGCCACCCGCCCCGGGATGAGCAGTTCTTC
TRBJ2-5,once,-,TRBV6-5,15,CASSYSMVSQETQYF,TGTGCCAGCAGTTACTCGATGGTCAGCCAAGAGACCCAGTACTTC
TRBJ1-2,-,-,TRBV5-1,13,CASSLEQYYGYTF,TGCGCCAGCAGCTTGGAACAATACTATGGCTACACCTTC
TRBJ1-5,-,-,TRBV11-2,13,CASSLGRDQPQHF,TGTGCCAGCAGCTTAGGACGGGATCAGCCCCAGCATTTT
TRBJ2-1,-,TRBD2,TRBV27,14,CASRSLAVSNEQFF,TGTGCCAGCAGGTCACTAGCGGTGAGCAATGAGCAGTTCTTC
TRBJ2-1,-,TRBD2,TRBV18,16,CASSSGTSGRYGEQFF,TGTGCCAGCTCATCCGGGACTAGCGGGAGATATGGTGAGCAGTTCTTC
TRBJ2-7,once,TRBD2,TRBV18,15,CASSPQLAGHLEQYF,TGTGCCAGCTCACCACAACTAGCGGGGCACCTGGAGCAGTACTTC
TRBJ2-1,-,-,TRBV11-2,15,CASSLGQPSNNEQFF,TGTGCCAGCAGCCTCGGACAGCCCTCAAACAATGAGCAGTTCTTC
TRBJ2-1,once,-,TRBV10-3,14,CAISVYGQGDEQFF,TGTGCCATCAGTGTATACGGTCAGGGCGATGAGCAGTTCTTC
TRBJ2-3,-,TRBD2,TRBV10-3,19,CAISDSWGLAGGGIDTQYF,TGTGCCATCAGTGACTCATGGGGACTAGCGGGAGGGGGAATAGATACGCAGTATTTT
TRBJ1-1,-,-,TRBV19,14,CASEGRGPNTEAFF,TGTGCCAGCGAAGGGAGGGGACCGAACACTGAAGCTTTCTTT
TRBJ2-2,few,TRBD2,TRBV5-8,16,CASSSPGRANTGELFF,TGTGCCAGCAGCTCGCCCGGGAGGGCGAACACCGGGGAGCTGTTTTTT
TRBJ2-6,-,-,TRBV15,12,CATRRVANVLTF,TGTGCCACCAGGCGGGTGGCCAACGTCCTGACTTTC
TRBJ2-1,-,TRBD1,TRBV24-1,16,CATSDRDRGTLNEQFF,TGTGCCACCAGTGACCGCGACAGGGGGACTTTAAATGAGCAGTTCTTC
TRBJ1-5,-,-,TRBV15,15,CATSMYRQGNQPQHF,TGTGCCACCAGCATGTACCGGCAGGGGAATCAGCCCCAGCATTTT
TRBJ2-1,-,TRBD2,TRBV29-1,14,CSVQTSGIGNEQFF,TGCAGCGTTCAGACTAGCGGGATCGGCAATGAGCAGTTCTTC
TRBJ2-7,-,-,TRBV7-3,15,CASSLRRESRYEQYF,TGTGCCAGCAGCTTAAGACGGGAAAGTAGATACGAGCAGTACTTC
TRBJ2-7,-,TRBD2,TRBV18,15,CASSPTGTRPYEQYF,TGTGCCAGCTCACCGACCGGGACTAGACCCTACGAGCAGTACTTC
TRBJ2-2,-,TRBD2,TRBV4-2,17,CASSHGTSGSTTGELFF,TGTGCCAGCAGCCATGGGACTAGCGGGAGCACCACCGGGGAGCTGTTTTTT
TRBJ2-7,-,TRBD2,TRBV5-1,16,CASSSTTSGRAYEQYF,TGCGCCAGCAGCTCCACGACTAGCGGGAGGGCCTACGAGCAGTACTTC
TRBJ2-5,once,TRBD1,TRBV7-8,15,CASSPGQGRKETQYF,TGTGCCAGCAGCCCCGGACAGGGGCGGAAAGAGACCCAGTACTTC
TRBJ1-3,once,-,TRBV10-3,15,CAISESTGSGNTIYF,TGTGCCATCAGTGAGTCTACGGGCTCTGGAAACACCATATATTTT
TRBJ2-6,-,-,TRBV4-3,15,CASSRERAGANVLTF,TGCGCCAGCAGCCGTGAGCGGGCTGGGGCCAACGTCCTGACTTTC
TRBJ2-5,few,TRBD2,TRBV2,15,CATGGILGHEETQYF,TGTGCCACCGGGGGGATCTTAGGGCATGAAGAGACCCAGTACTTC
TRBJ2-7,-,TRBD2,TRBV24-1,15,CATSDSALAGGEQYF,TGTGCCACCAGTGATTCCGCACTAGCGGGAGGCGAGCAGTACTTC
TRBJ1-1,-,-,TRBV7-3,13,CASGRGWDTEAFF,TGTGCCAGCGGGAGGGGATGGGACACTGAAGCTTTCTTT
TRBJ2-3,-,TRBD1,TRBV5-6,15,CASSLTGTGSDTQYF,TGTGCCAGCAGTCTCACCGGGACAGGGTCAGATACGCAGTATTTT
TRBJ1-1,few,TRBD1,TRBV19,13,CASMVTGGTEAFF,TGTGCCAGTATGGTGACAGGGGGCACTGAAGCTTTCTTT
TRBJ1-1,-,TRBD1,TRBV7-3,13,CASSLTGQGEAFF,TGTGCCAGCAGCTTAACGGGACAGGGTGAAGCTTTCTTT
TRBJ1-1,-,-,TRBV5-1,15,CASRRRQVDNAEAFF,TGCGCCAGCAGACGTAGACAGGTCGATAATGCTGAAGCTTTCTTT
TRBJ2-7,-,-,TRBV28,15,CASSPQQVPPYEQYF,TGTGCCAGCAGCCCCCAACAGGTACCTCCCTACGAGCAGTACTTC
TRBJ1-3,-,-,TRBV15,15,CATSRDPLKGNTIYF,TGTGCCACCAGCAGAGACCCCCTAAAGGGAAACACCATATATTTT
TRBJ2-6,-,-,TRBV4-2,19,CASSRNDLRGAGGANVLTF,TGTGCCAGCAGCCGAAATGATCTACGGGGGGCCGGCGGGGCCAACGTCCTGACTTTC
TRBJ1-2,-,-,TRBV3-1/TRBV3-2,13,CASSQTANYGYTF,TGTGCCAGCAGCCAAACGGCTAACTATGGCTACACCTTC
TRBJ1-1,few,-,TRBV7-9,13,CASSPLRVNEAFF,TGTGCCAGCTCCCCCCTTCGGGTGAATGAAGCTTTCTTT
TRBJ1-2,-,TRBD1,TRBV27,16,CASRTQEGQGAYGYTF,TGTGCCAGCAGGACACAAGAGGGACAGGGGGCCTATGGCTACACCTTC
TRBJ2-7,-,TRBD2,TRBV10-2,16,CASRLAGGPGAYEQYF,TGCGCCAGCCGATTAGCGGGAGGGCCAGGGGCCTACGAGCAGTACTTC
TRBJ1-5,once,TRBD1,TRBV6-5,14,CASSYSTGGWPQHF,TGTGCCAGCAGTTACTCGACAGGGGGCTGGCCCCAGCATTTT
TRBJ2-5,-,TRBD2,TRBV10-2,17,CASSRIENPAGGETQYF,TGCGCCAGCAGTAGAATCGAAAACCCAGCGGGGGGAGAGACCCAGTACTTC
TRBJ2-1,-,-,TRBV7-9,15,CASSHRDTPYNEQFF,TGTGCCAGCAGCCACCGGGACACTCCCTACAATGAGCAGTTCTTC
TRBJ2-7,-,TRBD1,TRBV6-5,13,CASRDRGWKEQYF,TGTGCCAGCAGGGACAGGGGGTGGAAGGAGCAGTACTTC